This T cell receptor beta chain was documented in a study of PD-1 blockade in classical Hodgkin lymphoma. V was clipped by 3 bases and J by 2 bases, with 16 bases between them. The CDR3 runs 16 residues. Germline assignment: CDR1 SEHNR and CDR2 FQNEAQ (reference sequence). Method: immunoSEQ multiplex PCR; TCRdb's copy keeps in-frame clones and lacks some. The sample shows around 39,000 clones, less than 85% of them seen only once. Each and every patient relapsed after autologous stem cell transplantation, and patients got differing brentuximab vedotin exposure. The study recorded best responses of complete response, partial response or progressive disease.

The TCR comes from a human donor with classical Hodgkin lymphoma. The source was peripheral blood mononuclear cells (PBMCs), collected before the second cycle of nivolumab. J is TRBJ1-2 and V is TRBV7-9; D unresolved. The CDR3 region is CASSFPFTAFNYGYTF. DNA of the CDR3: TGTGCCAGCAGCTTTCCCTTTACAGCCTTCAACTATGGCTACACCTTC.